This T cell receptor (beta chain) was recorded in a study of CD8 T cells in ankylosing spondylitis. About this clonotype: What it binds is unknown.

TCRdb ran MiXCR on the 5' RACE reads and lists one entry per CDR3 protein. The sample contains hundreds of thousands of distinct CDR3 sequences, 12% of which appear only once. This CDR3 is 15 amino acids long. Germline V CDR1 and CDR2: SQVTM, ANQGSEA. V was pared by 4 bases and J by 6 bases, with 14 bases of the junction left unmatched. Study-wide points: Ankylosing spondylitis blood seemed to carry a telltale TCR beta motif made of several highly homologous variants.

The chain combines TRBV29-1 with TRBJ1-2, with 7 nucleotides matching TRBD1. This receptor was obtained from a male donor with ankylosing spondylitis. What was sequenced was blood, either unsorted or a sorted T cell fraction (not recorded which). The CDR3 sequence: CSVGPTDRVVNGYTF. The CDR3 bases are TGCAGCGTTGGCCCCACCGACAGGGTAGTGAATGGCTACACCTTC. Combining the CDR3 with reference TRBV29-1 and TRBJ1-2 gives the whole variable domain SAVISQKPSRDICQRGTSLTIQCQVDSQVTMMFWYRQQPGQSLTLIATANQGSEATYESGFVIDKFPISRPNLTFSTLTVSNMSPEDSSIYLCSVGPTDRVVNGYTFGSGTRLTVV.